The 21 T cell receptor beta chains reported below all come from one sample, sequenced in a study of blood T cells in healthy people across ages. Primed by a sample-barcoded 5' primer and a J-beta primer mix, a second PCR proceeded for about 7 to 11 cycles. TCRdb re-called the 5' RACE reads through MiXCR, storing one row per CDR3 protein. The sample lists hundreds of thousands of distinct CDR3 sequences; roughly 41% were seen once. The specimen sequenced was blood. The receptors derive from a man at least 80 years old in good health.

This clonotype was found a few times. The chain employs TRBV18 and TRBJ2-7, with no clear D. This CDR3 has 15 amino acids. Deletions cut 5 bases from V and 1 base from J, with 15 bases between. Germline V gene data show CDR1 as KGHSH and CDR2 as LQKENI. The DNA of the CDR3 is TGTGCCAGCTCAGCTAACAAAGGGCAATCCTACGAGCAGTACTTC. Residues: CASSANKGQSYEQYF.

Many counts were recorded for this clonotype. This sequence joins TRBV20-1 and TRBJ1-5, with D possibly TRBD1 on 6 matching bases. Per germline, CDR1 DFQATT and CDR2 SNEGSKA (reference sequence). The germline V and J ends were trimmed by 6 bases and 3 bases, with 9 bases remaining between them. The CDR3 covers 12 residues. CDR3 region: CSARGANQPQHF. In DNA, the CDR3 is TGCAGTGCCAGGGGTGCCAATCAGCCCCAGCATTTT.

This chain uses TRBV12-5 with TRBJ2-5; 9 positions match TRBD2. V dropped 2 bases and J dropped 5; count of bases not matched to a gene: 9. Germline values: CDR1 LGHNT, CDR2 FRNRAP. This CDR3 spans 16 amino acids. CDR3 residues: CASGLQPLAGSETQYF. Here the CDR3 DNA reads TGTGCTAGTGGTTTGCAGCCCCTAGCGGGGAGCGAGACCCAGTACTTC.

This clonotype came up many times. The rearrangement uses TRBV7-2 and TRBJ2-7; D might be TRBD2 (7 bases). V was pared by 5 bases and J by 1 base, with 18 bases between. The CDR3 is 16 residues long. Germline-derived CDR1 and CDR2 are SGHTA and FQGNSA. The CDR3 loop is CASSQRGGSDSYEQYF. In DNA, the CDR3 is TGTGCCAGCAGCCAAAGGGGGGGTAGCGATTCCTACGAGCAGTACTTC.

The chain couples TRBV5-1 to TRBJ2-1; unclear D gene. The V and J ends lost 6 bases and 5 bases respectively, with 9 bases between them. Germline loops: CDR1 SGHRS, CDR2 YFSETQ. CDR3 size: 12 residues. The CDR3 nucleotides read TGCGCCAGCATACGAGCCCACAATGAGCAGTTCTTC. It specifies CASIRAHNEQFF. Full variable domain (missing parts from reference TRBV5-1 and TRBJ2-1): KAGVTQTPRYLIKTRGQQVTLSCSPISGHRSVSWYQQTPGQGLQFLFEYFSETQRNKGNFPGRFSGRQFSNSRSEMNVSTLELGDSALYLCASIRAHNEQFFGPGTRLTVL.

V is TRBV20-1 and J is TRBJ2-1; 11 nucleotides match TRBD2. This CDR3 is 18 amino acids long. J was trimmed by 4 bases and V by 3 bases; bases with no gene match: 14. Germline V CDR1 and CDR2: DFQATT, SNEGSKA (reference sequence). CDR3 loop: CSARDLAGGTRTYNEQFF. The CDR3 DNA follows: TGCAGTGCTAGGGATCTAGCGGGGGGCACAAGGACGTACAATGAGCAGTTCTTC.

This clonotype has a handful of counts. V gene TRBV6-2 or TRBV6-3 combines with J gene TRBJ2-6, with D tentatively TRBD1 (6 bases). Germline CDR1 and CDR2: MNHEY and SVGEGT. CDR3 length: 19 amino acids. Trimming took off 2 bases at V and 0 bases at J, with 17 bases between the two ends. The CDR3 loop is CASSYGFGTISSGANVLTF. The CDR3 region has the DNA TGTGCCAGCAGTTACGGTTTCGGGACAATAAGCTCTGGGGCCAACGTCCTGACTTTC.

The chain has TRBV28 and TRBJ1-2; 9 bases match TRBD1. The V gene end was trimmed by 5 bases and the J gene end by 0 bases; junction bases not matched to a gene: 4. The CDR3 is 15 amino acids. Per germline, CDR1 MDHEN and CDR2 SYDVKM. The CDR3 loop is CASSGQGRSNYGYTF. The CDR3 DNA is TGTGCCAGCAGTGGACAGGGGCGCTCTAACTATGGCTACACCTTC.

This clonotype was picked up a small number of times. The V call is TRBV4-3, the J call TRBJ2-1; TRBD2 might be the D (5 bases). Trimming left V 3 bases short and J 0 bases short, with 9 bases between. Looked up from germline, CDR1 is LGHNA and CDR2 is YSLEER. This CDR3 contains 15 residues. CDR3 nucleotides: TGCGCCAGCAGCCAGTCGGGGAGCTCCTACAATGAGCAGTTCTTC. Protein sequence: CASSQSGSSYNEQFF.

The V call is TRBV9, the J call TRBJ2-1; 8 bases align to TRBD2. The ends lost 0 bases at V and 3 bases at J; junction bases unmatched: 2. The V gene's germline CDR1 is SGDLS and CDR2 YYNGEE. This CDR3 spans 15 amino acids. The CDR3 DNA reads as TGTGCCAGCAGCGTAGGGAGCGGGAGCTACAATGAGCAGTTCTTC. The encoded protein is CASSVGSGSYNEQFF.

V is TRBV20-1 and J is TRBJ2-1; 10 nucleotides line up with TRBD2. The CDR3 is 17 amino acids. Germline CDR1 is DFQATT and CDR2 is SNEGSKA (reference sequence). With V trimmed by 1 base and J by 0 bases, 6 bases remained unmatched. This CDR3 is CSARGQRGGPSYNEQFF. CDR3 nucleotides: TGCAGTGCTAGAGGCCAGCGGGGGGGCCCCTCCTACAATGAGCAGTTCTTC.

The chain combines TRBV20-1 with TRBJ2-7; 7 positions agree with TRBD1. V dropped 1 base and J dropped 4; count of bases not matched to a gene: 4. Germline V gives CDR1 DFQATT, CDR2 SNEGSKA (reference sequence). This CDR3 spans 13 amino acids. CDR3 in DNA: TGCAGTGCTAGAGGACAGGGTCGGTACGAGCAGTACTTC. Translating it yields CSARGQGRYEQYF.

This clonotype was seen a handful of times. The DNA for the CDR3 is TGCGCCAGCAGCCAACCCGGTACACAGGGTTCCTACGAGCAGTACTTC. Amino acid sequence: CASSQPGTQGSYEQYF. This chain links TRBV4-3 with TRBJ2-7; possible D gene TRBD1, 6 bases. CDR1 is LGHNA and CDR2 is YSLEER in the germline V gene. Trimming cost V 2 bases and J 1 base, with 15 bases left between them. CDR3 length: 16 amino acids.

In this sample, this clonotype turned up many times. The CDR3 loop is CASSAGTGKFGVTEAFF. CDR3 DNA sequence: TGTGCCAGCAGTGCCGGGACAGGGAAGTTTGGTGTCACTGAAGCTTTCTTT. J is TRBJ1-1 and V is TRBV28; 9 bases are shared with TRBD1. V dropped 5 bases and J dropped 4; count of bases not matched to a gene: 14. This CDR3 comprises 17 residues. Looked up from germline, CDR1 is MDHEN and CDR2 is SYDVKM. Full variable domain (rest looked up from reference TRBV28 and TRBJ1-1): DVKVTQSSRYLVKRTGEKVFLECVQDMDHENMFWYRQDPGLGLRLIYFSYDVKMKEKGDIPEGYSVSREKKERFSLILESASTNQTSMYLCASSAGTGKFGVTEAFFGQGTRLTVV.

The chain carries TRBV5-1 and TRBJ2-5; possibly TRBD2 for D (5 bases). The CDR3 contains 12 residues. Germline V gene sequence: CDR1 SGHRS, CDR2 YFSETQ. V was pared by 5 bases and J by 11 bases, with 16 bases between. CDR3 nucleotide sequence: TGCGCCAGCAGGACGTCCGGGAATGAGCAGTACTTC. Translated, it gives CASRTSGNEQYF.

Here the CDR3 reads CASSLVTDSNYGYTF. CDR3 DNA sequence: TGTGCCAGCAGCTTGGTAACGGACTCTAACTATGGCTACACCTTC. V usage is TRBV7-6 and J usage is TRBJ1-2; no clear D gene. The CDR3 extends over 15 amino acids. V dropped 3 bases and J dropped 0 bases, with 11 bases sitting between them. Germline lookup yields CDR1 SGHVS and CDR2 FNYEAQ.

This clonotype was seen only a few times. The rearrangement joins TRBV15 to TRBJ2-1; D is possibly TRBD1 or TRBD2 (11 bases each). Trimming shortened V by 2 bases and J by 9 bases, and 20 bases separated the two germline ends. CDR1 is LNHNV, CDR2 YYDKDF, per germline (reference sequence). This CDR3 is 16 amino acids long. CDR3 in amino acids: CATSRRLAGQGGEQFF. DNA of the CDR3: TGTGCCACCAGCAGAAGACTAGCGGGACAGGGGGGTGAGCAGTTCTTC.

Remarks on this clonotype: Germline is not matched at one junction end, which may reflect a read error. This CDR3 reads CASSWAGTDTRYF. The CDR3 DNA reads TGCGCCAGCAGCTGGGCGGGCACAGATACGCGGTATTTT. The V gene is TRBV5-1, the J gene TRBJ2-3, with D maybe TRBD2 (5 bases). The CDR3 covers 13 residues. Germline V CDR1 and CDR2: SGHRS, YFSETQ.

This clonotype has just a few counts. This chain connects TRBV20-1 to TRBJ2-5, with TRBD2 identical over 11 bases. This CDR3 contains 16 residues. CDR1 and CDR2 from the germline V gene are DFQATT and SNEGSKA (reference sequence). Trimming removed 5 bases from V and 5 bases from J; junction bases left unmatched: 13. The CDR3 coding sequence is TGCAGTGCTGACACCGGGACTAGCGGCCTCGGGGAGACCCAGTACTTC. This sequence encodes CSADTGTSGLGETQYF.

CDR3 loop: CSAIPSGRPTDTQYF. CDR3 bases: TGCAGTGCTATCCCTAGCGGGAGGCCCACAGATACGCAGTATTTT. The genes are TRBV20-1 and TRBJ2-3; 11 positions match TRBD2. The CDR3 is 15 amino acids. Germline V gene sequence: CDR1 DFQATT, CDR2 SNEGSKA (reference sequence). V trimming: 4 bases; J trimming: 2 bases; junction bases outside the gene matches: 5.

The chain employs TRBV5-1 and TRBJ2-1, with TRBD2 matching over 11 bases. Germline values: CDR1 SGHRS, CDR2 YFSETQ. V gave up 0 bases and J gave up 3 bases; unmatched junction bases: 5. CDR3 length: 17 amino acids. This CDR3 is CASSLEPSGGLYNEQFF. The DNA of the CDR3 is TGCGCCAGCAGCTTGGAGCCTAGCGGGGGGCTCTACAATGAGCAGTTCTTC. The full variable domain, its missing parts supplied by reference TRBV5-1 and TRBJ2-1, is KAGVTQTPRYLIKTRGQQVTLSCSPISGHRSVSWYQQTPGQGLQFLFEYFSETQRNKGNFPGRFSGRQFSNSRSEMNVSTLELGDSALYLCASSLEPSGGLYNEQFFGPGTRLTVL.